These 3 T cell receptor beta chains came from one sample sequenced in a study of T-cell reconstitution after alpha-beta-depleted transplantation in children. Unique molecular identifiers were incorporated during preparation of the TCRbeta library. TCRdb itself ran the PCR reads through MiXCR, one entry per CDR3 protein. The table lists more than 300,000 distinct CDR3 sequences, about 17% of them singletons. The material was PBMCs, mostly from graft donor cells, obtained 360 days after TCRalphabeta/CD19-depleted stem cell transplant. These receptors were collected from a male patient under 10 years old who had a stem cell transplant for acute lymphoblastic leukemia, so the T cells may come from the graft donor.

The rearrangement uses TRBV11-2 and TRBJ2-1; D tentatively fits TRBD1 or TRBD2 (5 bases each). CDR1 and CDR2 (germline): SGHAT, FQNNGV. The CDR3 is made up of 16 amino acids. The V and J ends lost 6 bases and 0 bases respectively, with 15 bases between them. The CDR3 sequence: CASRGSRDLSYNEQFF. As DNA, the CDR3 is TGTGCCAGCAGGGGTTCCCGGGACCTCTCCTACAATGAGCAGTTCTTC. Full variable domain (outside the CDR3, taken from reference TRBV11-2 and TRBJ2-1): EAGVAQSPRYKIIEKRQSVAFWCNPISGHATLYWYQQILGQGPKLLIQFQNNGVVDDSQLPKDRFSAERLKGVDSTLKIQPAKLEDSAVYLCASRGSRDLSYNEQFFGPGTRLTVL.

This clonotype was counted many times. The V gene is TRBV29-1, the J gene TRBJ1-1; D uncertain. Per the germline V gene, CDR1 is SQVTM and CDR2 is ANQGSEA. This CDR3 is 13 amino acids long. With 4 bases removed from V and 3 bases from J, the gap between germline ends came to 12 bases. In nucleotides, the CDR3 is TGCAGCGTTGCGTGGGAGACGTACACTGAAGCTTTCTTT. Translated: CSVAWETYTEAFF.

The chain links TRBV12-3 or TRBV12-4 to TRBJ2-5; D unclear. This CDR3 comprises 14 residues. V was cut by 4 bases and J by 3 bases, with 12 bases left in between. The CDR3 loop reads CASSYLWVKETQYF. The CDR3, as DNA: TGTGCCAGCAGTTACCTATGGGTCAAAGAGACCCAGTACTTC.